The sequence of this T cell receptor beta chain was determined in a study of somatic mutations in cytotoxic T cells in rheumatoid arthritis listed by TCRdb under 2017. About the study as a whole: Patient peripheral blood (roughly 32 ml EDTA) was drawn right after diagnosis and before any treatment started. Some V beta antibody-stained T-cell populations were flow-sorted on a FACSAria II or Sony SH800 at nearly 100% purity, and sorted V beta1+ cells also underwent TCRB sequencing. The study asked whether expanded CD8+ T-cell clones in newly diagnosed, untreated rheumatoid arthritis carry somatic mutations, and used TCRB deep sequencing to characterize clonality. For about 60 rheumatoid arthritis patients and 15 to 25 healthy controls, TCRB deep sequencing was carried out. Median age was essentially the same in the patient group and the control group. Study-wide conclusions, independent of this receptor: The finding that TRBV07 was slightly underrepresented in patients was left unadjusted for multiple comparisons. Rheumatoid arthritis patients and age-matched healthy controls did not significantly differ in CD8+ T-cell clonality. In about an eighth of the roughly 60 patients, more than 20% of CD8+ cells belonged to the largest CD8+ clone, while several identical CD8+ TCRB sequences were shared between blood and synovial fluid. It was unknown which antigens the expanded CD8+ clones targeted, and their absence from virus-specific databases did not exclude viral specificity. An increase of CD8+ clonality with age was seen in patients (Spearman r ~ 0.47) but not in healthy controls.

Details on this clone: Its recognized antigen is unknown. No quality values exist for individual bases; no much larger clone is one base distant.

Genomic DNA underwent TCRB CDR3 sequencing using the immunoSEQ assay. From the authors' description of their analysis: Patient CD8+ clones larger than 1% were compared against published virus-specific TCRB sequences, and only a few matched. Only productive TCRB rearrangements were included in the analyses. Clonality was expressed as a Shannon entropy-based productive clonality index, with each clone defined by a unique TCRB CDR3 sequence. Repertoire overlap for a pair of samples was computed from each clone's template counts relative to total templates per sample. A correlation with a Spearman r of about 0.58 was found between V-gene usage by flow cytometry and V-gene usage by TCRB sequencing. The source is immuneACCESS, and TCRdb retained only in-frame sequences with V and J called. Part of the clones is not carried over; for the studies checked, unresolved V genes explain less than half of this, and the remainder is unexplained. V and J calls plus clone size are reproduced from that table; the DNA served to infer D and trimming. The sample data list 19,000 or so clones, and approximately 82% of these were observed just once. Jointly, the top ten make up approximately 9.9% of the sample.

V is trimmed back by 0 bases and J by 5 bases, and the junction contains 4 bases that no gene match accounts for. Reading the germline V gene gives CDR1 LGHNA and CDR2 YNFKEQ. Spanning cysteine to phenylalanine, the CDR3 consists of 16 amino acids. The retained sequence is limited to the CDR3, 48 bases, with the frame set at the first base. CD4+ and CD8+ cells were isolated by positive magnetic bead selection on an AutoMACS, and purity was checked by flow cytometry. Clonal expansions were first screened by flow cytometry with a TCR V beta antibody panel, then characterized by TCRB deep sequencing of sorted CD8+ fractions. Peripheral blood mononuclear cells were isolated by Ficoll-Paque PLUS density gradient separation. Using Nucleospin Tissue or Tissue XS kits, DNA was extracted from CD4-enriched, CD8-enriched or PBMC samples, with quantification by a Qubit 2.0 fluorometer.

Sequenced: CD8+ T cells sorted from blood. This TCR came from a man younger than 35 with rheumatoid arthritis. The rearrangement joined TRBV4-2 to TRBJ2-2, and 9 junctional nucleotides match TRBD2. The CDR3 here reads CASSQDTAGGTGELFF. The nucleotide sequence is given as TGTGCCAGCAGCCAAGATACGGCGGGGGGGACCGGGGAGCTGTTTTTT.